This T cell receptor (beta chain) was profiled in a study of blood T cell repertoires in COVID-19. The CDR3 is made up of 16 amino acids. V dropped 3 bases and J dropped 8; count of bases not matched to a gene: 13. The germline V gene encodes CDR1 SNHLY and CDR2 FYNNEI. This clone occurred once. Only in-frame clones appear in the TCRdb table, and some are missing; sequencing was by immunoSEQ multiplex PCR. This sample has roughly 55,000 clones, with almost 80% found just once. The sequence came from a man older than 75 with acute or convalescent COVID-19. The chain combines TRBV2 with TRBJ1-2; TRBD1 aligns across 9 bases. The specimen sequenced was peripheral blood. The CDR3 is CASSDSFGTGPWGYTF. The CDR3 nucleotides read TGTGCCAGCAGTGACTCGTTTGGGACAGGGCCTTGGGGCTACACCTTC. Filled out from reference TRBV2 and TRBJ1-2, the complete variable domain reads EPEVTQTPSHQVTQMGQEVILRCVPISNHLYFYWYRQILGQKVEFLVSFYNNEISEKSEIFDDQFSVERPDGSNFTLKIRSTKLEDSAMYFCASSDSFGTGPWGYTFGSGTRLTVV.